This TCR beta chain stems from a study of blood T cell repertoires in COVID-19. Study overall: Acute-phase and convalescent COVID-19 samples originated in the United States, Italy and Spain.

The CDR3 is 12 residues long. Germline V gene data show CDR1 as SEHNR and CDR2 as FQNEAQ (reference sequence). Deletions cut 8 bases from V and 1 base from J, with 9 bases between. Per the original data handling: Amplified reference gene primers provided the basis for estimating nucleated cell counts. Libraries were prepared by immunoSEQ multiplex PCR; TCRdb keeps only in-frame clonotypes and omits some of them. V and J calls and clone size are given by that table; D and trimming were obtained from the DNA. This sample has a few hundred thousand clones, with 85% found just once. The sequencing input was peripheral blood. V is TRBV7-9 and J is TRBJ2-7; a weak D match, TRBD1 (6 bases). The receptor was isolated from a woman between 18 and 29 years old with acute or convalescent COVID-19. CDR3 protein: CASQGLSYEQYF. Written as DNA, the CDR3 is TGTGCCAGCCAGGGGCTTTCCTACGAGCAGTACTTC.